What follows are 2 T cell receptor beta chains derived from one specimen sequenced in a study of monozygotic twins with inflammatory bowel disease. After re-calling the 5' RACE reads, TCRdb lists one entry per CDR3 protein, DNA absent. This specimen shows hundreds of thousands of distinct CDR3 sequences; the ten leading clones hold approximately 2.4%. The sample consisted of blood. The receptors originated from a human donor with ulcerative colitis or Crohn's disease, or a healthy co-twin of an affected twin (not recorded which).

The chain has TRBV7-2 and TRBJ2-3; TCRdb calls TRBD1, which cannot be checked without DNA. Germline V gives CDR1 SGHTA, CDR2 FQGNSA. This CDR3 is 16 amino acids long. The CDR3 spells CASSTGVGQKGDTQYF.

J is TRBJ2-2 and V is TRBV28; with no DNA, the TCRdb D assignment of TRBD2 cannot be verified. This CDR3 region has 14 residues. Germline CDR1 and CDR2: MDHEN and SYDVKM. CDR3: CASSSPGRAGELFF.